This entry lists 12 T cell receptor beta chains sequenced from one sample in a study of cytomegalovirus exposure and HLA in healthy donors. Clones were sequenced by immunoSEQ multiplex PCR, and TCRdb holds only the in-frame ones, with some missing. The repertoire holds some 190,000 clones, around 88% seen once, with over 1.1% in the top ten. Input material: PBMCs. These receptors came from a woman under 30 in good health and CMV-seronegative.

The chain employs TRBV9 and TRBJ2-7; D is uncertain. This CDR3 is 11 amino acids long. The V end was cut by 3 bases, the J end by 5 bases, with 6 bases between. The germline CDR1 and CDR2 sequences are SGDLS and YYNGEE. DNA of the CDR3: TGTGCCAGCAGCGGCACTCACGAGCAGTACTTC. Translated, it gives CASSGTHEQYF.

J is TRBJ1-1 and V is TRBV5-4, with D unclear. The CDR3 is made up of 14 amino acids. Germline CDR1 and CDR2: SGHNT and YYREEE (reference sequence). V dropped 4 bases and J dropped 9 bases, with 19 bases sitting between them. The CDR3 nucleotides read TGTGCCAGCAGCCCAGAACATTCTCCGATACAAGCTTTCTTT. It encodes CASSPEHSPIQAFF.

The chain recombines TRBV7-8 with TRBJ2-2; D perhaps matches TRBD1 (7 bases). Germline CDR1 SGHVS, CDR2 FQNEAQ. With 3 bases removed from V and 6 bases from J, the gap between germline ends came to 17 bases. There are 16 residues in the CDR3. The CDR3 sequence is CASSLLSGGRPGELFF. The CDR3 DNA reads as TGTGCCAGCAGCTTGCTGTCAGGGGGGCGCCCCGGGGAGCTGTTTTTT.

This chain connects TRBV5-1 to TRBJ1-4; a weak D match, TRBD1 (5 bases). The CDR3 runs to 15 residues. Deletions cut 0 bases from V and 3 bases from J, with 9 bases between. Germline CDR1 and CDR2: SGHRS and YFSETQ. The CDR3 protein is CASSLEGWANEKLFF. Written as DNA, the CDR3 is TGCGCCAGCAGCTTGGAGGGGTGGGCTAATGAAAAACTGTTTTTT.

The rearrangement joins TRBV4-1 to TRBJ2-1, with 9 bases fitting TRBD1. CDR1 and CDR2 from the germline V gene are MGHRA and YSYEKL. The CDR3 is 19 residues long. The J segment lost 2 bases and the V segment lost 1 base, leaving 12 bases of the junction unmatched. DNA for the CDR3: TGCGCCAGCAGCCAAGTGCGACTGGGACAGGGAAACACCTACAATGAGCAGTTCTTC. Amino acids: CASSQVRLGQGNTYNEQFF.

The rearrangement links TRBV6-5 to TRBJ2-7, with 7 bases fitting TRBD2. Germline CDR1 and CDR2: MNHEY and SVGAGI. This CDR3 region has 16 residues. The junction had 5 bases not matched to a gene; V was cut back by 0 bases and J by 0 bases. The CDR3 sequence: CASSYSGTTNSYEQYF. As DNA, the CDR3 is TGTGCCAGCAGTTACTCCGGGACTACTAACTCCTACGAGCAGTACTTC.

J is TRBJ1-5 and V is TRBV10-3; tentatively, D is TRBD1 (5 bases). The CDR3 is 15 residues long. Trimming took 2 bases from V and 6 from J, leaving 14 bases between them. The germline V gene encodes CDR1 ENHRY and CDR2 SYGVKD. The CDR3 is CAISEPGGLGQPQHF. The CDR3 coding sequence is TGTGCCATCAGTGAGCCCGGGGGATTGGGTCAGCCCCAGCATTTT.

Written as DNA, the CDR3 is TGTGCCAGCAGTCGGGACAGCCCAAAAATGAACACTGAAGCTTTCTTT. It is translated as CASSRDSPKMNTEAFF. The chain recombines TRBV27 with TRBJ1-1, with 7 bases identical to TRBD1. Per the germline V gene, CDR1 is MNHEY and CDR2 is SMNVEV (reference sequence). Unmatched junction bases numbered 9, after V lost 5 bases and J lost 0 bases. The CDR3 consists of 16 residues.

The chain is built from TRBV29-1 and TRBJ2-2; 11 bases are shared with TRBD2. This CDR3 is 16 amino acids long. Germline V gene lookup returns CDR1 SQVTM and CDR2 ANQGSEA. V trimming: 6 bases; J trimming: 5 bases; junction bases outside the gene matches: 11. The CDR3 DNA sequence: TGCAGCGTCCCGATAGCGGGGGGGCAGTTGACCGGGGAGCTGTTTTTT. It translates to CSVPIAGGQLTGELFF.

This chain joins TRBV7-2 and TRBJ2-7, with TRBD2 matching over 10 bases. Germline loops: CDR1 SGHTA, CDR2 FQGNSA. The CDR3 runs 16 residues. With V trimmed by 0 bases and J by 2 bases, 4 bases remained unmatched. The CDR3 DNA follows: TGTGCCAGCAGCTTAGCCCCTACTAGCGGGGCCTACGAGCAGTACTTC. It translates to CASSLAPTSGAYEQYF.

The CDR3 DNA sequence: TGTGCCAGCAAACTCGGGGGTGGGCCTGGCTACACCTTC. Translation gives CASKLGGGPGYTF. The chain recombines TRBV6-5 with TRBJ1-2, with TRBD1 as a possible D gene (5 bases). V gave up 7 bases and J gave up 7 bases, with 16 bases separating them. The CDR3 contains 13 residues. Germline V CDR1 and CDR2: MNHEY, SVGAGI.

The genes are TRBV12-5 and TRBJ2-7, with D perhaps TRBD1 (6 bases). The CDR3 has 13 amino acids. V was clipped by 1 base and J by 3 bases, with 7 bases between them. The germline V gene has CDR1 LGHNT and CDR2 FRNRAP. The CDR3 DNA follows: TGTGCTAGTGGTTTGGGGACAGTCTACGAGCAGTACTTC. It yields the protein CASGLGTVYEQYF.